A selection of T cell receptor beta chains follows, all from one sample in a study of T cell responses to AZD1222 COVID-19 vaccine. Using immunoSEQ multiplex PCR, the repertoire was profiled, and TCRdb retains in-frame clones only, with some absent. The table lists 150,000 to 200,000 clones, around 88% of them singletons. The sample in question was peripheral blood, obtained 28 days after the second AZD1222 dose. These receptors all come from an adult who received the AZD1222 COVID-19 vaccine. The conserved cysteine and the conserved F or W are not part of the CDR3 here.

TRBV4-1	TRBJ1-1	ASSQVTMNTEAF
TRBV5-1	TRBJ2-2	ASLDHRVLTGELF
TRBV27	TRBJ2-1	ASSPAGLIIYNEQF
TRBV29-1	TRBJ1-2	SVDWDGPGYT
TRBV12-5	TRBJ2-1	ASGLRLGSGYNEQF
TRBV3-1/TRBV3-2	TRBJ1-2	ASSPTTNYGYT
TRBV29-1	TRBJ1-6	SVGQGVGSPLH
TRBV29-1	TRBJ2-7	SVEVWDRGEQY
TRBV30	TRBJ2-5	AWSGDREETQY
TRBV30	TRBJ1-1	AWGTGTYTEAF
TRBV19	TRBJ1-5	ASSSGGGGNQPQH
TRBV6-5	TRBJ2-7	ASSSPGSSYEQY
TRBV5-6	TRBJ2-2	ASSLVLLMPNTGELF
TRBV12-3/TRBV12-4	TRBJ1-5	ASSFRRDQPQH
TRBV7-9	TRBJ2-7	ASSLTGGSNYEQY
TRBV6-5	TRBJ2-4	ASSSRTGESNIQY
TRBV11-2	TRBJ1-1	ASSLDRGGNTEAF
TRBV6-1	TRBJ2-7	ASSEVLGRNEQY
TRBV28	TRBJ1-1	ASSFGGTEAF
TRBV7-3	TRBJ2-1	ASSPTDRYNEQF
TRBV18	TRBJ1-1	ASSPRDRLGTEAF
TRBV5-1	TRBJ2-3	ASSLGDSTDTQY
TRBV19	TRBJ2-1	ASSISTSPNEQF
TRBV12-3/TRBV12-4	TRBJ1-1	ASIETGGSEAF
TRBV19	TRBJ2-1	ASGGGGWEQF
TRBV12-3/TRBV12-4	TRBJ2-2	ASSAAAGELF
TRBV29-1	TRBJ2-5	SVTRADPGETQY
TRBV28	TRBJ2-7	ASSSPPSGGEQY
TRBV19	TRBJ1-2	ASSVGGAVGYT
TRBV18	TRBJ2-5	ASSPGSGQETQY
TRBV5-1	TRBJ2-1	ASSLVQGYNEQF
TRBV18	TRBJ2-7	ASSPLEHSYEQY
TRBV4-1	TRBJ2-2	ASRRQGGTGELF
TRBV5-1	TRBJ2-5	ASSLGQGKETQY
TRBV6-5	TRBJ1-2	ASSYSTGANYGYT
TRBV2	TRBJ1-6	ASSVPWGNSPLH
TRBV28	TRBJ1-6	ASSLEGRRGRSNSPLH
TRBV5-1	TRBJ2-3	ASSLEGSSTDTQY
TRBV30	TRBJ1-4	AWSEGVTNEKLF
TRBV6-2/TRBV6-3	TRBJ2-3	ASSRGSSPGTQY
TRBV19	TRBJ2-4	ASSIKNIQY
TRBV15	TRBJ1-6	ATSRAAGGYSPLH
TRBV19	TRBJ2-3	ASTSADTQY
TRBV4-2	TRBJ1-1	ASRKGTANTEAF
TRBV7-2	TRBJ2-3	ASSLVGTGAGTQY
TRBV9	TRBJ1-3	ASSQYPNQGPPSGNTIY
TRBV6-5	TRBJ2-1	ASKSGQGQQF
TRBV9	TRBJ2-2	ASSGTSTGELF
TRBV6-1	TRBJ2-3	ASSDIGIGTDTQY
TRBV5-1	TRBJ2-5	ASSLGQETQY
TRBV7-2	TRBJ1-5	ASSSSRGTSNQPQH
TRBV6-2/TRBV6-3	TRBJ2-5	ASSQASGGRQY
TRBV11-2	TRBJ2-1	ASSALPRIF
TRBV11-3	TRBJ1-3	ASSLGASSGNTIY